A selection of T cell receptor beta chains follows, all from one sample in a study of vaccination effects on CD4 cells after COVID-19. Antigens of these TCRs are unknown. Generated by immunoSEQ multiplex PCR, the TCRdb table keeps only in-frame clones and is missing some. The sample lists around 20,000 clones; around 70% were seen once. Source: CD4+ T cells from PBMCs cultured with HCoV-229E spike peptides, taken before COVID-19 vaccination. These TCRs come from a human donor who received a COVID-19 vaccine. Both conserved end residues are part of each CDR3. The D gene is left open where the match is weak. Where a row states a size, it is once, few, many or the class of an expanded clone; other rows omit it.

D gene | J gene | clone size | V gene | CDR3 DNA | CDR3 protein
TRBD1 | TRBJ1-2 | NA | TRBV14 | TGTGCCAGCAGCCTTACAGGGGGCCTGGGCTACACCTTC | CASSLTGGLGYTF
NA | TRBJ1-4 | NA | TRBV10-3 | TGTGCCATCAGTGATGATGAAAAACTGTTTTTT | CAISDDEKLFF
TRBD1 | TRBJ2-2 | few | TRBV6-5 | TGTGCCAGCAGTTACTCCCGGACAGGTTGGGGCGGGGAGCTGTTTTTT | CASSYSRTGWGGELFF
NA | TRBJ1-1 | NA | TRBV29-1 | TGCAGCGTTGCGTTTGGGGGCACTGAAGCTTTCTTT | CSVAFGGTEAFF
TRBD2 | TRBJ2-5 | NA | TRBV3-1/TRBV3-2 | TGTGCCAGCAGCCAAGAGGTAATAGCGGGAGTATTAGAGACCCAGTACTTC | CASSQEVIAGVLETQYF
TRBD1 | TRBJ2-3 | NA | TRBV2 | TGTGCCAGATCCACAGGGGCAGATACGCAGTATTTT | CARSTGADTQYF
TRBD1 | TRBJ1-3 | few | TRBV9 | TGTGCCAGCAGCGTAGCTCGTTATCGTTTTGGCAGGGGGTTTGACCCTGGAAACACCATATATTTT | CASSVARYRFGRGFDPGNTIYF
NA | TRBJ1-3 | NA | TRBV10-3 | TGTGCCATCAGTGAATGGGGCGGAGGAAACACCATATATTTT | CAISEWGGGNTIYF
TRBD2 | TRBJ2-3 | NA | TRBV11-2 | TGTGCCAGCAGCTTAGAAGAAACTAGCGGGAGGGCCGGTCCCCCAGATACGCAGTATTTT | CASSLEETSGRAGPPDTQYF
NA | TRBJ1-1 | few | TRBV9 | TGTGCCAGCAGCCCACAACCTGGCGATGGAGCTTTCTTT | CASSPQPGDGAFF
TRBD1 | TRBJ2-2 | NA | TRBV11-3 | TGTGCCAGCAGCTTAGTAACAGGGGCCGGGGAGCTGTTTTTT | CASSLVTGAGELFF
NA | TRBJ2-7 | NA | TRBV3-1/TRBV3-2 | TGTGCCAGCAGCCAACTCCTGGCCGAGCAGTACTTC | CASSQLLAEQYF
NA | TRBJ1-3 | NA | TRBV18 | TGTGCCAGCTCACCCCGGAGCTCTGGAAACACCATATATTTT | CASSPRSSGNTIYF
NA | TRBJ2-2 | NA | TRBV29-1 | TGCAGCGTTGGTTCCGGAACCGGGGAGCTGTTTTTT | CSVGSGTGELFF
TRBD1 | TRBJ2-2 | NA | TRBV30 | TGTGCCTGGAGTGTACAGGGGCTCGGGGAGCTGTTTTTT | CAWSVQGLGELFF
NA | TRBJ2-3 | NA | TRBV30 | TGTGCCTGGAACCTGGGGGCGGGGCCCTCCCGGGCGCAGTATTTT | CAWNLGAGPSRAQYF
TRBD1 | TRBJ1-2 | NA | TRBV27 | TGTGCCAGCAGTCCACTCGACAGGGGAGGGTATGGCTACACCTTC | CASSPLDRGGYGYTF
NA | TRBJ1-1 | few | TRBV7-8 | TGTGCCAGCAGCCGAGGTCGGTTGGCTGAAGCTTTCTTT | CASSRGRLAEAFF
NA | TRBJ2-7 | NA | TRBV6-5 | TGTGCCAGCTCACCGAGTAGCCCCTCCTACGAGCAGTACTTC | CASSPSSPSYEQYF
NA | TRBJ2-3 | NA | TRBV6-2/TRBV6-3 | TGTGCCAGCAGTTACGGCCGCCACACAGATACGCAGTATTTT | CASSYGRHTDTQYF
TRBD2 | TRBJ2-1 | NA | TRBV19 | TGTGCCAGTAGTTGGACTAGCGGGTACAATGAGCAGTTCTTC | CASSWTSGYNEQFF
NA | TRBJ1-4 | NA | TRBV9 | TGTGCCAGCAGCCCCCCCGTTTGGGAAACTAATGAAAAACTGTTTTTT | CASSPPVWETNEKLFF
TRBD1 | TRBJ2-7 | NA | TRBV18 | TGTGCCAGCTCACTAGCCGGGACAGGGGGCTACGAGCAGTACTTC | CASSLAGTGGYEQYF
TRBD1 | TRBJ2-6 | NA | TRBV6-4 | TGTGCCAGCAGTCCGGGACAGGGGACTGGGGCCAACGTCCTGACTTTC | CASSPGQGTGANVLTF
TRBD1 | TRBJ1-3 | NA | TRBV19 | TGTGCCAGTAGGAAGACAGGGAACCTTGGAAACACCATATATTTT | CASRKTGNLGNTIYF
TRBD2 | TRBJ2-5 | NA | TRBV5-1 | TGCGCCAGCAGCCGGACTAGCGGGGGGTTCCAAGAGACCCAGTACTTC | CASSRTSGGFQETQYF
NA | TRBJ1-2 | NA | TRBV5-1 | TGCGCCAGCAGCTTGGAAGCTAACTATGGCTACACCTTC | CASSLEANYGYTF
NA | TRBJ1-2 | NA | TRBV5-6 | TGTGCCAGCAGCCGGGGACCTAACTATGGCTACACCTTC | CASSRGPNYGYTF
TRBD1 | TRBJ1-4 | NA | TRBV11-2 | TGTGCCAGCAGCTTAGACAGGGGGAGCGAAAAACTGTTTTTT | CASSLDRGSEKLFF
NA | TRBJ1-5 | NA | TRBV7-8 | TGTGCCAGCAGCATGGACCCTTATAGCAATCAGCCCCAGCATTTT | CASSMDPYSNQPQHF
NA | TRBJ1-1 | NA | TRBV29-1 | TGCAGCGGAGCGACGGGCAACACTGAAGCTTTCTTT | CSGATGNTEAFF
TRBD1 | TRBJ1-1 | NA | TRBV9 | TGTGCCAGCAGCGTCGGGACAGGGACGGGAGCTTTCTTT | CASSVGTGTGAFF
NA | TRBJ1-6 | NA | TRBV2 | TGTGCCAGCCAAAGGGACTATAATTCACCCCTCCACTTT | CASQRDYNSPLHF
NA | TRBJ1-5 | few | TRBV2 | TGTGCCAGCAGTAGGGACATAGTCAATCAGCCCCAGCATTTT | CASSRDIVNQPQHF
NA | TRBJ1-1 | NA | TRBV24-1 | TGTGCCACCAGTGACGTCCGGGCAGGCGAAGCTTTCTTT | CATSDVRAGEAFF
TRBD1 | TRBJ2-1 | NA | TRBV11-2 | TGTGCCAGCAGTTCCCACAGGGGCCGGGGCTACAATGAGCAGTTCTTC | CASSSHRGRGYNEQFF
TRBD1 | TRBJ2-1 | NA | TRBV5-1 | TGCGCCAGCAGCAAAGACAGGGGGCTTAATGAGCAGTTCTTC | CASSKDRGLNEQFF